A selection of T cell receptor beta chains follows, all from one sample in a study of monozygotic twins with inflammatory bowel disease. TCRdb reanalyzed the 5' RACE reads and collapses them to one entry per CDR3 protein, without DNA. The listing records fewer than 550,000 distinct CDR3 sequences. Material: blood. The receptor set was obtained from a human donor with ulcerative colitis or Crohn's disease, or a healthy co-twin of an affected twin (not recorded which). Both conserved end residues are part of each CDR3. Fields, in order: J gene, V gene, CDR3 protein.

J: TRBJ1-4
V: TRBV10-3
CDR3: CAMAQGAHEKLFF

J: TRBJ1-3
V: TRBV6-6
CDR3: CASIGGNTIYF

J: TRBJ2-5
V: TRBV13
CDR3: CASSSGTSTKTQYF

J: TRBJ2-3
V: TRBV5-1
CDR3: CASSLVTSGTSTDTQYF

J: TRBJ2-7
V: TRBV3-1
CDR3: CASSQDNRGEQYF

J: TRBJ2-1
V: TRBV10-2
CDR3: CASSESGESYNEQFF

J: TRBJ2-5
V: TRBV7-6
CDR3: CASSLEARGRRTETQYF

J: TRBJ1-1
V: TRBV21-1
CDR3: CASSHTRQAFF

J: TRBJ1-6
V: TRBV4-3
CDR3: CASSQDLSGGGSPLHF

J: TRBJ2-1
V: TRBV4-3
CDR3: CASSQGYESDEQFF

J: TRBJ1-2
V: TRBV18
CDR3: CASSPGTSYGYTF